Below are 20 T cell receptor beta chains sequenced from a single sample in a study of T-cell memory formation after mild COVID-19. TCRdb re-analysed the 5' RACE reads in MiXCR, keeping a single row per CDR3 protein. The table has around 140,000 distinct CDR3 sequences, under 30% seen once. The specimen was PBMCs or a T cell subset sorted from them (not recorded which). The receptors were gathered from an adult woman who had mild COVID-19 (a few samples of this study predate the infection). Cell type and time point are not known.

The chain recombines TRBV12-3 or TRBV12-4 with TRBJ2-2; no reliable D call. Trimming took off 5 bases at V and 6 bases at J, with 4 bases between the two ends. The CDR3 is made up of 11 amino acids. The CDR3 sequence: CASSQPGELFF. The DNA of the CDR3 is TGTGCCAGCAGTCAACCCGGGGAGCTGTTTTTT.

Turning to this clonotype: An end of the junction does not agree with germline; a read error may underlie this. The chain combines TRBV12-3 or TRBV12-4 with TRBJ2-3; D is ambiguous. The length of the CDR3 is 12 residues. The CDR3 loop is CASSFPTDKQYF. The CDR3 DNA reads TGTGCCAGCAGTTTCCCCACAGATAAGCAGTATTTT.

The V call is TRBV5-1, the J call TRBJ2-3; 11 bases match TRBD2. CDR1 and CDR2 from the germline V gene are SGHRS and YFSETQ. The CDR3 consists of 20 residues. V was clipped by 2 bases and J by 0 bases; unmatched bases: 14. As DNA, the CDR3 is TGCGCCAGCAGCTTCCGACTAGCGGGGTATTACTTGACTAGCACAGATACGCAGTATTTT. It translates to CASSFRLAGYYLTSTDTQYF.

This clonotype was counted a few times. The rearrangement uses TRBV30 and TRBJ1-1; TRBD1 might be the D (5 bases). Deletions cut 2 bases from V and 8 bases from J, with 12 bases between. Germline loops: CDR1 GTSNPN, CDR2 SVGIG (reference sequence). The CDR3 contains 12 residues. This CDR3 reads CAWSYTGPEAFF. DNA for the CDR3: TGTGCCTGGAGTTATACAGGTCCAGAAGCTTTCTTT. Together with reference TRBV30 and TRBJ1-1, the CDR3 gives the full variable domain: SQTIHQWPATLVQPVGSPLSLECTVEGTSNPNLYWYRQAAGRGLQLLFYSVGIGQISSEVPQNLSASRPQDRQFILSSKKLLLSDSGFYLCAWSYTGPEAFFGQGTRLTVV.

This clonotype has just a few counts. The J gene is TRBJ1-1, the V gene TRBV12-3 or TRBV12-4; D is undetermined. The V end was cut by 3 bases, the J end by 8 bases, with 16 bases between. The CDR3 runs 14 residues. The CDR3 loop is CASSFPESPLEAFF. CDR3 nucleotides: TGTGCCAGCAGTTTCCCAGAAAGCCCCTTAGAAGCTTTCTTT.

V gene TRBV7-6 combines with J gene TRBJ1-1; the match to TRBD1 covers 10 bases. CDR1 and CDR2 from the germline V gene are SGHVS and FNYEAQ. J was trimmed by 3 bases and V by 5 bases; bases with no gene match: 3. The CDR3 has 14 residues. As DNA, the CDR3 is TGTGCCAGCAGCGCGGGGACAGGGGACACTGAAGCTTTCTTT. Translation: CASSAGTGDTEAFF.

The chain uses TRBV24-1 and TRBJ2-5; D gene unclear. Germline CDR1 reads KGHDR; CDR2 reads SFDVKD. The CDR3 runs to 14 residues. V gave up 1 base and J gave up 4 bases, with 9 bases separating them. DNA for the CDR3: TGTGCCACCAGTGATTTATTTGGCGGAGAGACCCAGTACTTC. The encoded protein is CATSDLFGGETQYF.

The chain carries TRBV20-1 and TRBJ2-2, with 7 bases fitting TRBD1. The CDR3 loop spans 17 amino acids. Germline-derived CDR1 and CDR2 are DFQATT and SNEGSKA (reference sequence). The J segment lost 2 bases and the V segment lost 3 bases, leaving 12 bases of the junction unmatched. The chain's CDR3 is CSARDGQEKGNTGELFF. CDR3 nucleotide sequence: TGCAGTGCTAGGGACGGACAGGAAAAAGGAAACACCGGGGAGCTGTTTTTT.

This clonotype showed up just a few times. The chain is built from TRBV29-1 and TRBJ1-2; no reliable D call. Germline loops: CDR1 SQVTM, CDR2 ANQGSEA. The CDR3 is 13 amino acids. V lost 4 bases and J lost 2, with 11 bases in between. CDR3 region: CSVVVLGNYGYTF. The DNA for the CDR3 is TGCAGCGTTGTCGTCCTTGGGAACTATGGCTACACCTTC.

The chain employs TRBV5-5 and TRBJ1-1; D may be TRBD1 (6 bases). V was pared by 4 bases and J by 5 bases, with 15 bases between. The CDR3 totals 14 residues. Germline assignment: CDR1 SGHKS and CDR2 YYEKEE (reference sequence). CDR3 DNA: TGTGCCAGCAGCGATCAGTTCCAGGGGACTGAAGCTTTCTTT. Translating it yields CASSDQFQGTEAFF.

This clonotype was picked up many times. The chain uses TRBV6-2 or TRBV6-3 and TRBJ1-1; D not certain. V was clipped by 4 bases and J by 0 bases, with 6 bases between them. This CDR3 comprises 13 residues. Germline V lookup: CDR1 MNHEY, CDR2 SVGEGT. The CDR3 sequence is CASSLTVNTEAFF. The CDR3 coding sequence is TGTGCCAGCAGTTTGACGGTGAACACTGAAGCTTTCTTT.

V is TRBV5-1 and J is TRBJ1-1; D call uncertain. Germline-derived CDR1 and CDR2 are SGHRS and YFSETQ. Trimming removed 0 bases at V and 8 bases at J, with 20 bases between. There are 16 residues in the CDR3. For the CDR3, the DNA is TGCGCCAGCAGCTTGGCCGGGCCACCCGGGGTGGAAGAAGCTTTCTTT. Translation: CASSLAGPPGVEEAFF.

This clonotype appeared a few times. The chain recombines TRBV6-5 with TRBJ2-6, with unresolved D. The CDR3 runs to 17 residues. The V gene's germline CDR1 is MNHEY and CDR2 SVGAGI. V shed 0 bases and J shed 2 bases, with 11 bases lying between them. The DNA for the CDR3 is TGTGCCAGCAGTTACTCGATGTATCTACCTGGGGCCAACGTCCTGACTTTC. Translated: CASSYSMYLPGANVLTF.

This clonotype has just a few counts. The V gene is TRBV6-2 or TRBV6-3, the J gene TRBJ2-1; 7 bases line up with TRBD1. CDR1 and CDR2 from the germline V gene are MNHEY and SVGEGT. J was trimmed by 2 bases and V by 7 bases; bases with no gene match: 17. CDR3 size: 18 residues. Here the CDR3 DNA reads TGTGCCAGCATCGACAGGGCAGACGGCGAGGGGCCCTACAATGAGCAGTTCTTC. This translates into CASIDRADGEGPYNEQFF.

The sample holds a few counts of this clonotype. V gene TRBV24-1 combines with J gene TRBJ2-3; D might be TRBD2 (7 bases). V was cut by 4 bases and J by 5 bases, with 18 bases left in between. Germline assignment: CDR1 KGHDR and CDR2 SFDVKD. The CDR3 consists of 16 residues. The chain's CDR3 is CATSDLVQGRGDTQYF. As DNA, the CDR3 is TGTGCCACCAGTGACTTGGTCCAGGGGAGGGGAGATACGCAGTATTTT.

The CDR3: CASSLATGPWGYEQYF. CDR3 sequence (DNA): TGTGCCAGCAGCTTGGCAACGGGACCGTGGGGCTACGAGCAGTACTTC. This chain connects TRBV5-6 to TRBJ2-7; D may be TRBD1 or TRBD2 (5 bases each). The germline CDR1 and CDR2 sequences are SGHDT and YYEEEE. The CDR3 is made up of 16 amino acids. The V end was cut by 0 bases, the J end by 3 bases, with 16 bases between.

This clonotype has only a few counts. The chain couples TRBV24-1 to TRBJ2-1; D remains unclear. This CDR3 has 16 amino acids. CDR1 and CDR2 from the germline V gene are KGHDR and SFDVKD. Trimming took off 7 bases at V and 0 bases at J, with 15 bases between the two ends. CDR3 region: CATSPVEVSSYNEQFF. The CDR3 DNA sequence: TGTGCCACCAGCCCCGTAGAAGTAAGCTCCTACAATGAGCAGTTCTTC.

This clonotype turned up a few times. The rearrangement links TRBV3-1 to TRBJ2-7, with TRBD2 as a possible D gene (6 bases). The CDR3 totals 16 residues. Germline CDR1 is LGHDT and CDR2 is YNNKEL (reference sequence). Trimming shortened V by 1 base and J by 3 bases, and 16 bases separated the two germline ends. The CDR3 DNA reads TGTGCCAGCAGCCAAGCCGGGCTAGCGCTAATCTACGAGCAGTACTTC. It yields the protein CASSQAGLALIYEQYF.

This clonotype appeared a few times. The chain has TRBV5-1 and TRBJ2-7; D may be TRBD1 (6 bases). The CDR3 spans 15 residues. Trimming stripped 3 bases from V and 0 bases from J, with 13 bases between. Germline-derived CDR1 and CDR2 are SGHRS and YFSETQ. The CDR3 sequence: CASSSGWTASYEQYF. The CDR3 nucleotides read TGCGCCAGCAGCTCGGGGTGGACAGCCTCCTACGAGCAGTACTTC.

The chain combines TRBV5-1 with TRBJ1-1; TRBD1 is a possible D gene (6 bases). Germline V gene data show CDR1 as SGHRS and CDR2 as YFSETQ. V gave up 9 bases and J gave up 4 bases, with 22 bases separating them. The CDR3 totals 15 residues. This chain's CDR3 is CANKLGHFGGTEAFF. The CDR3 nucleotides are TGCGCCAACAAACTGGGACACTTTGGCGGCACTGAAGCTTTCTTT.